This note documents a single T cell receptor beta chain sequence. What it recognizes is unknown. The protocol was immunoSEQ multiplex PCR, while the TCRdb copy is restricted to in-frame clones and leaves out a portion. The data hold some 180,000 clones, with 92% observed a single time. The sample belongs to a study of T cell responses to AZD1222 COVID-19 vaccine. Study-wide results and caveats: Spike was spanned by vaccine-associated CD4 TCRs, which were dominant at 160-218 and 743-854. Spike-specific TCR breadth and depth both grew after two AZD1222 doses.

Trimming shortened V by 4 bases and J by 12 bases, and 11 bases separated the two germline ends. The CDR3 consists of 11 residues. From germline, CDR1 is LGHNA and CDR2 YNFKEQ. The source material was peripheral blood, sampled on day 0 of AZD1222 vaccination. The TCR sequence derives from an adult in good health. The genes are TRBV4-2 and TRBJ2-3; TRBD1 or TRBD2 may be the D gene (5 bases each). CDR3 amino acids: CASSRGWEQYF. Written as DNA, the CDR3 is TGTGCCAGCAGCCGGGGGTGGGAACAGTATTTT.